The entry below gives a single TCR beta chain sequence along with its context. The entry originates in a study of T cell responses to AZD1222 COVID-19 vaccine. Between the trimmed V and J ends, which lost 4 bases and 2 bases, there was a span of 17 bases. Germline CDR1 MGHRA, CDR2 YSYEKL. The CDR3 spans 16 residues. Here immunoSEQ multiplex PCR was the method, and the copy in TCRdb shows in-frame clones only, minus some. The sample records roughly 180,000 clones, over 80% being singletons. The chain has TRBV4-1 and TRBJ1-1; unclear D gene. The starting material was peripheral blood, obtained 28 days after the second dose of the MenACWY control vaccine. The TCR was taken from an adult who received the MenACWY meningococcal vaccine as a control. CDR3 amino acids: CASSRRPDTLNTEAFF. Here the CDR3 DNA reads TGCGCCAGCAGCCGAAGGCCTGACACACTAAACACTGAAGCTTTCTTT.